A selection of T cell receptor beta chains follows, all from one sample in a study of blood T cell repertoires in COVID-19. This table comes from immunoSEQ multiplex PCR, and its TCRdb copy is limited to in-frame clones, with some not included. The sample has roughly 83,000 clones, more than 75% seen once. The sequenced material came from peripheral blood. The receptors come from a man aged 45 to 65 with active COVID-19. The CDR3 runs from the conserved cysteine through the conserved F or W. D genes are given only for firm matches. A clone size is listed for some rows: how often the clone was seen (once, few, many), or a class if it is expanded.

TRBJ2-3	-	-	TRBV11-2	TGTGCCAGCAGCTTCAGTATTTCCCGCAGCGACAGAGCGGGCGGGCAGTATTTT	CASSFSISRSDRAGGQYF
TRBJ1-1	-	-	TRBV28	TGTGCCAGCAGCCTGAGGGGGAGGGTGAGCAACACTGAAGCTTTCTTT	CASSLRGRVSNTEAFF
TRBJ2-7	-	-	TRBV5-1	TGCGCCAGCAGCTGGGCCGGTACGAACGAGCAGTACTTC	CASSWAGTNEQYF
TRBJ2-5	TRBD2	-	TRBV3-1/TRBV3-2	TGTGCCAGCAGTGTTTCACTAGCGGCTTCGGGGACCCAGTACTTC	CASSVSLAASGTQYF
TRBJ2-7	TRBD1	once	TRBV15	TGTGCCACCAGCAGGACTCCGGGACAGGGCTCCTACGAGCAGTACTTC	CATSRTPGQGSYEQYF
TRBJ2-4	TRBD2	-	TRBV7-8	TGTGCCAGCAGCTCCTCGACTAGCGGAGCCAAAAACATTCAGTACTTC	CASSSSTSGAKNIQYF
TRBJ2-1	TRBD2	few	TRBV7-2	TGTGCCAGCAGCTGGAAGCGGGGGGGAGCTAGTGAGCAGTTCTTC	CASSWKRGGASEQFF
TRBJ2-7	TRBD2	few	TRBV6-2/TRBV6-3	TGTGCCAGCAGTTCCCCCGCCGGGCTAGCGGGAGTTTGGGGAGACTCCTACGAGCAGTACTTC	CASSSPAGLAGVWGDSYEQYF
TRBJ2-1	-	-	TRBV2	TGTGCCAGCGACCCGGGGTTGGCCGATGAGCAGTTCTTC	CASDPGLADEQFF
TRBJ2-5	TRBD1	-	TRBV24-1	TGTGCCACCAGTAGGGGGCACGAGACCCAGTACTTC	CATSRGHETQYF
TRBJ2-1	-	-	TRBV15	TGTGCCACCAGCAACCTCGGAGGGCCGGACTACAATGAGCAGTTCTTC	CATSNLGGPDYNEQFF
TRBJ2-3	TRBD2	-	TRBV2	TGTGCCAGCAGTGGTGGGCTGGGGACTAGCGGGGGTTCTTCTAGCACAGATACGCAGTATTTT	CASSGGLGTSGGSSSTDTQYF
TRBJ1-2	-	-	TRBV28	-	CASSLSLPPFGPGNYGYTF
TRBJ2-7	TRBD2	-	TRBV7-9	TGTGCCAGCAGCTCATCCGGGACTAGCTCCTACGAGCAGTACTTC	CASSSSGTSSYEQYF
TRBJ2-4	-	-	TRBV27	TGTGCCACACAGGGAGCAGCCAAAAACATTCAGTACTTC	CATQGAAKNIQYF
TRBJ1-5	-	-	TRBV12-3/TRBV12-4	TGTGCCAGCCAACAGCTTAGCAATCAGCCCCAGCATTTT	CASQQLSNQPQHF
TRBJ2-3	-	-	TRBV27	TGTGCCACCTACAGGGAGGGGGGCACAGATACGCAGTATTTT	CATYREGGTDTQYF
TRBJ1-5	TRBD1	-	TRBV5-1	TGCGCCAGCAGCCAACAGGGGCTCAATCAGCCCCAGCATTTT	CASSQQGLNQPQHF
TRBJ2-5	-	-	TRBV29-1	TGCAGCGTTGGTCGGTCAGGTCCCCAAGAGACCCAGTACTTC	CSVGRSGPQETQYF
TRBJ1-1	TRBD1	once	TRBV7-2	TGTGCCAGCAGCTTAAGGCAGGGGGGCACTGAAGCTTTCTTT	CASSLRQGGTEAFF
TRBJ1-1	TRBD1	-	TRBV30	TGTGCCTGGAGTAGGACAGGGGGCACTGAAGCTTTCTTT	CAWSRTGGTEAFF
TRBJ1-2	TRBD1	-	TRBV14	TGTGCCAGCAGCCTTCTCGGACAGGGCTATGGCTACACCTTC	CASSLLGQGYGYTF
TRBJ1-1	TRBD1	-	TRBV6-2/TRBV6-3	TGTGCCAGCAGTTACCACGGGACAGGGGAGGGTGAAGCTTTCTTT	CASSYHGTGEGEAFF
TRBJ1-6	-	-	TRBV9	TGTGCCAGCAGCGTAGGTGCGGAATACCCTAATAATTCACCCCTCCACTTT	CASSVGAEYPNNSPLHF
TRBJ2-6	-	-	TRBV19	TGTGCCAGTAGCCTACATCAGGGATCTGGGGCCAACGTCCTGACTTTC	CASSLHQGSGANVLTF
TRBJ1-6	-	-	TRBV27	TGTGCCAGCAGTTTCCGACAATCACCCCTCCACTTT	CASSFRQSPLHF
TRBJ2-1	-	-	TRBV19	TGTGCCAGTAGTCCGCCGAGCTCCTACAATGAGCAGTTCTTC	CASSPPSSYNEQFF
TRBJ1-2	-	few	TRBV7-9	TGTGCCAGCAGCTTATCCGGCCAGGGGACCGGTGGCTACACCTTC	CASSLSGQGTGGYTF
TRBJ1-1	-	-	TRBV11-3	TGTGCCAGCAGCTATAAGGGGGGGACTGAAGCTTTCTTT	CASSYKGGTEAFF
TRBJ2-7	TRBD1	-	TRBV4-1	TGCGCCAGCACCAGGGTTTTACAGGGGGGCAGCTCCTACGAGCAGTACTTC	CASTRVLQGGSSYEQYF